These 27 T cell receptor beta chains were sequenced from one sample in a study of cytomegalovirus exposure and HLA in healthy donors. The PCR used 60 Vbeta and 13 Jbeta primers. TCRdb's copy holds only in-frame clones and misses some; the assay was immunoSEQ multiplex PCR. The sample includes around 180,000 clones, around 68% seen only once; the top ten take about 1.6%. The sample was PBMCs. These receptors came from a girl aged 5-17 years in good health and CMV-seronegative.

V is TRBV2 and J is TRBJ1-4, with a tentative D call TRBD1 (6 bases). The germline CDR1 and CDR2 sequences are SNHLY and FYNNEI. This CDR3 has 14 residues. The V and J ends lost 6 bases and 5 bases respectively, with 13 bases between them. The CDR3 spells CASSPPRGNEKLFF. CDR3 nucleotides: TGTGCCAGCAGCCCACCAAGGGGGAATGAAAAACTGTTTTTT. Together with reference TRBV2 and TRBJ1-4, the CDR3 gives the full variable domain: EPEVTQTPSHQVTQMGQEVILRCVPISNHLYFYWYRQILGQKVEFLVSFYNNEISEKSEIFDDQFSVERPDGSNFTLKIRSTKLEDSAMYFCASSPPRGNEKLFFGSGTQLSVL.

The chain has TRBV6-5 and TRBJ1-5, with a weak D call TRBD1 (5 bases). With 6 bases removed from V and 1 base from J, the gap between germline ends came to 10 bases. Germline V lookup: CDR1 MNHEY, CDR2 SVGAGI. CDR3 length: 14 residues. CDR3 sequence reads: CASSGGGSNQPQHF. The CDR3 DNA reads as TGTGCCAGCAGCGGGGGTGGCAGCAATCAGCCCCAGCATTTT.

This chain uses TRBV5-4 with TRBJ1-2; D is ambiguous. From germline, CDR1 is SGHNT and CDR2 YYREEE (reference sequence). This CDR3 has 11 residues. Between the trimmed V and J ends, which lost 0 bases and 14 bases, there was a span of 11 bases. CDR3: CASSLAEEETF. CDR3 DNA: TGTGCCAGCAGCTTGGCTGAGGAAGAAACCTTC.

The CDR3 region has the DNA TGCAGTGCTCCGGACAGGGTGGGACAGTACTTC. It is translated as CSAPDRVGQYF. V gene TRBV20-1 combines with J gene TRBJ2-7, with TRBD1 matching 8 bases. The V and J ends lost 5 bases and 10 bases, in that order; junction bases with no gene match: 7. This CDR3 region has 11 residues. In germline, CDR1 is DFQATT, CDR2 SNEGSKA (reference sequence).

CDR3 DNA sequence: TGTGCCAGCTCACCACCAGGGACAGCTGATCAGCCCCAGCATTTT. It encodes CASSPPGTADQPQHF. The V and J genes are TRBV18 and TRBJ1-5; 7 nucleotides line up with TRBD1. V lost 0 bases and J lost 5; bases outside the gene matches: 4. CDR1 is KGHSH, CDR2 LQKENI, per germline. The CDR3 extends over 15 amino acids. The full variable domain, in which reference TRBV18 and TRBJ1-5 provide the parts outside the CDR3, is NAGVMQNPRHLVRRRGQEARLRCSPMKGHSHVYWYRQLPEEGLKFMVYLQKENIIDESGMPKERFSAEFPKEGPSILRIQQVVRGDSAAYFCASSPPGTADQPQHFGDGTRLSIL.

V gene TRBV7-3 combines with J gene TRBJ2-3, with D perhaps matching TRBD2 (5 bases). The CDR3 totals 16 residues. Germline V CDR1 and CDR2: SGHTA, FQGTGA. V was trimmed by 5 bases and J by 3 bases, leaving 18 bases between them. CDR3 sequence (DNA): TGTGCCAGCAGCCTCACTAGTTCTAAAGGAACAGATACGCAGTATTTT. This codes for CASSLTSSKGTDTQYF.

This clone has a handful of counts. CDR3 in amino acids: CSALRADKGYGYTF. In DNA, the CDR3 is TGCAGCGCGCTCAGGGCCGACAAGGGTTATGGCTACACCTTC. The genes are TRBV29-1 and TRBJ1-2; possibly TRBD1 for D (5 bases). Germline V lookup: CDR1 SQVTM, CDR2 ANQGSEA. The CDR3 length is 14 residues. V was trimmed by 7 bases and J by 5 bases, leaving 20 bases between them. Full variable domain (outside the CDR3, taken from reference TRBV29-1 and TRBJ1-2): SAVISQKPSRDICQRGTSLTIQCQVDSQVTMMFWYRQQPGQSLTLIATANQGSEATYESGFVIDKFPISRPNLTFSTLTVSNMSPEDSSIYLCSALRADKGYGYTFGSGTRLTVV.

The rearrangement links TRBV7-3 to TRBJ2-3; 9 positions match TRBD2. Trimming at V came to 2 bases and at J to 3 bases, leaving 6 bases not matched to a gene. The CDR3 totals 16 residues. Germline V gene lookup returns CDR1 SGHTA and CDR2 FQGTGA. The CDR3 DNA is TGTGCCAGCAGCTTAGGCGGGGGGGCTGGGACAGATACGCAGTATTTT. It codes for CASSLGGGAGTDTQYF.

The chain carries TRBV5-4 and TRBJ2-7; no definite D call. Germline V lookup: CDR1 SGHNT, CDR2 YYREEE (reference sequence). There are 16 residues in the CDR3. V was trimmed by 2 bases and J by 0 bases, leaving 15 bases between them. CDR3 region: CASSFPGSGGSYEQYF. Written as DNA, the CDR3 is TGTGCCAGCAGCTTCCCTGGCTCCGGCGGCTCCTACGAGCAGTACTTC.

V is TRBV6-6 and J is TRBJ2-7, with D tentatively TRBD1 (6 bases). In germline, CDR1 is MNHNY, CDR2 SVGAGI (reference sequence). The V gene lost 6 bases and the J gene lost 2 bases, with 11 bases spanning the gap. This CDR3 has 13 residues. As DNA, the CDR3 is TGTGCCAGCAGCCAGGGGCTGACCTACGAGCAGTACTTC. Translating it yields CASSQGLTYEQYF.

The chain has TRBV6-6 and TRBJ2-2; D is perhaps TRBD2 (6 bases). Trimming pared 8 bases from V and 2 bases from J, leaving 15 bases between. CDR3 length: 15 amino acids. The V gene's germline CDR1 is MNHNY and CDR2 SVGAGI (reference sequence). CDR3 in DNA: TGTGCCAGCTCGCACTGGGGGGATAACACCGGGGAGCTGTTTTTT. Translating gives CASSHWGDNTGELFF.

The chain uses TRBV19 and TRBJ1-5; D is unclear. The CDR3 loop spans 13 amino acids. Trimming removed 9 bases from V and 1 base from J, with 10 bases in between. Germline V gives CDR1 LNHDA, CDR2 SQIVND (reference sequence). DNA of the CDR3: TGTGCCAGCTGGGGAGACAGCAATCAGCCCCAGCATTTT. This encodes CASWGDSNQPQHF.

The V call is TRBV15, the J call TRBJ2-1; D is ambiguous. V lost 2 bases to trimming and J lost 5 bases, with 4 bases between them. CDR1 is LNHNV and CDR2 is YYDKDF in the germline V gene (reference sequence). The CDR3 covers 12 residues. The CDR3 DNA is TGTGCCACCAGCAGACCTAACAATGAGCAGTTCTTC. Translated, it gives CATSRPNNEQFF.

In this sample, this clone turned up a few times. The V gene is TRBV7-8, the J gene TRBJ2-1; 10 bases match TRBD1. The CDR3 has 20 amino acids. CDR1 and CDR2 from the germline V gene are SGHVS and FQNEAQ. V was clipped by 6 bases and J by 7 bases; unmatched bases: 24. CDR3: CASRNPPGLGQGPLSNEQFF. Here the CDR3 DNA reads TGTGCCAGCAGAAATCCGCCAGGTCTGGGACAGGGGCCCCTCTCGAATGAGCAGTTCTTC.

The chain joins TRBV6-1 to TRBJ1-2, with TRBD1 matching 7 bases. The V and J ends lost 6 bases and 4 bases, in that order; junction bases with no gene match: 5. CDR3 length: 13 residues. CDR1 is MNHNS and CDR2 is SASEGT in the germline V gene. The CDR3 loop is CASSLTGTYGYTF. In nucleotides, the CDR3 is TGTGCCAGCAGCTTGACAGGGACCTATGGCTACACCTTC.

The chain joins TRBV9 to TRBJ2-3; the D gene is possibly TRBD2 (5 bases). This CDR3 has 13 amino acids. Trimming removed 0 bases at V and 7 bases at J, with 9 bases between. Germline V gene sequence: CDR1 SGDLS, CDR2 YYNGEE. CDR3 region: CASSVGGSYTQYF. The DNA of the CDR3 is TGTGCCAGCAGCGTAGGAGGGAGTTATACGCAGTATTTT. The complete variable domain, with remaining parts taken from reference TRBV9 and TRBJ2-3, reads DSGVTQTPKHLITATGQRVTLRCSPRSGDLSVYWYQQSLDQGLQFLIQYYNGEERAKGNILERFSAQQFPDLHSELNLSSLELGDSALYFCASSVGGSYTQYFGPGTRLTVL.

This clone was seen once. The genes are TRBV10-2 and TRBJ1-1; D possibly corresponds to TRBD1 (6 bases). This CDR3 has 15 amino acids. Germline CDR1 reads WSHSY; CDR2 reads SAAADI. Trimming shortened V by 5 bases and J by 5 bases, and 18 bases separated the two germline ends. CDR3 protein: CASSNSGEGLTEAFF. Written as DNA, the CDR3 is TGCGCCAGCAGTAATTCAGGGGAAGGTCTTACTGAAGCTTTCTTT.

The chain joins TRBV5-1 to TRBJ1-6, with D possibly TRBD1 on 5 matching bases. The germline V gene has CDR1 SGHRS and CDR2 YFSETQ. Trimming removed 4 bases from V and 10 bases from J, with 27 bases in between. The CDR3 is 18 amino acids. Written as DNA, the CDR3 is TGCGCCAGCAGCCCGGGACTCAACCCCGTCCAAGAAAACTCACCCCTCCACTTT. Translating gives CASSPGLNPVQENSPLHF.

The chain couples TRBV4-2 to TRBJ2-5, with a weak D call TRBD2 (7 bases). V lost 2 bases to trimming and J lost 5 bases, with 15 bases between them. CDR3 length: 15 residues. The germline V gene encodes CDR1 LGHNA and CDR2 YNFKEQ. CDR3 nucleotide sequence: TGTGCCAGCAGCCAATCCCCGGGGGGCGGGGAGACCCAGTACTTC. As protein: CASSQSPGGGETQYF.

This clone was seen more than once but under ten times. This chain joins TRBV28 and TRBJ2-7; a possible D gene is TRBD1 (5 bases). The CDR3 is 15 residues long. Germline V gene lookup returns CDR1 MDHEN and CDR2 SYDVKM. Trimming removed 6 bases from V and 5 bases from J, with 20 bases in between. The CDR3 loop is CASSAPSNGHDEQYF. CDR3 bases: TGTGCCAGCAGCGCGCCATCCAATGGACACGACGAGCAGTACTTC. Full variable domain (missing parts from reference TRBV28 and TRBJ2-7): DVKVTQSSRYLVKRTGEKVFLECVQDMDHENMFWYRQDPGLGLRLIYFSYDVKMKEKGDIPEGYSVSREKKERFSLILESASTNQTSMYLCASSAPSNGHDEQYFGPGTRLTVT.

The chain uses TRBV9 and TRBJ1-4; TRBD1 might be the D (5 bases). Trimming shortened V by 6 bases and J by 6 bases, and 21 bases separated the two germline ends. The CDR3 has 16 amino acids. Germline CDR1 is SGDLS and CDR2 is YYNGEE. This CDR3 reads CASNTGRMGADEKLFF. The CDR3 nucleotides are TGTGCCAGCAATACAGGCCGTATGGGTGCAGATGAAAAACTGTTTTTT.

The chain links TRBV28 to TRBJ1-1; maybe TRBD1 (6 bases). Germline loops: CDR1 MDHEN, CDR2 SYDVKM. This CDR3 spans 15 amino acids. V was pared by 4 bases and J by 11 bases, with 23 bases between. This chain's CDR3 is CASSSPSPGTFSAFF. CDR3 DNA: TGTGCCAGCAGTTCCCCGAGTCCCGGGACATTTAGCGCTTTCTTT.

The gene calls are TRBV5-1 and TRBJ1-1; 7 bases agree with TRBD1. This CDR3 has 16 residues. The trim removed 2 bases at V and 3 bases at J, leaving 10 bases unmatched. Per germline, CDR1 SGHRS and CDR2 YFSETQ. The CDR3 protein is CASSFTGVQRYTEAFF. In nucleotides, the CDR3 is TGCGCCAGCAGCTTTACAGGGGTTCAGAGGTACACTGAAGCTTTCTTT. The full variable domain, in which reference TRBV5-1 and TRBJ1-1 provide the parts outside the CDR3, is KAGVTQTPRYLIKTRGQQVTLSCSPISGHRSVSWYQQTPGQGLQFLFEYFSETQRNKGNFPGRFSGRQFSNSRSEMNVSTLELGDSALYLCASSFTGVQRYTEAFFGQGTRLTVV.

J is TRBJ2-1 and V is TRBV6-5; 8 positions agree with TRBD2. V trimming: 4 bases; J trimming: 8 bases; junction bases outside the gene matches: 7. This CDR3 is built from 14 residues. Germline V lookup: CDR1 MNHEY, CDR2 SVGAGI. CDR3 region: CASSWRGANDEQFF. DNA of the CDR3: TGTGCCAGCAGTTGGCGGGGGGCCAACGATGAGCAGTTCTTC.

This chain uses TRBV7-9 with TRBJ2-2; perhaps TRBD2 as D (5 bases). The germline V and J ends were trimmed by 5 bases and 5 bases, with 18 bases remaining between them. Germline V lookup: CDR1 SEHNR, CDR2 FQNEAQ (reference sequence). The CDR3 spans 16 residues. This CDR3 is CASSHIRGIGTGELFF. The DNA for the CDR3 is TGTGCCAGCAGCCACATTCGAGGGATAGGGACCGGGGAGCTGTTTTTT.

This rearrangement joins TRBV10-1 to TRBJ1-4; D remains ambiguous. This CDR3 contains 12 residues. Germline loops: CDR1 WNHNN, CDR2 SYGVQD (reference sequence). V was trimmed by 3 bases and J by 14 bases, leaving 13 bases between them. This chain's CDR3 is CASSDASGYLFF. DNA for the CDR3: TGCGCCAGCAGTGATGCTTCCGGGTATCTGTTTTTT.

The genes are TRBV2 and TRBJ1-5, with D unresolved. The germline V gene encodes CDR1 SNHLY and CDR2 FYNNEI. With 7 bases removed from V and 2 bases from J, the gap between germline ends came to 9 bases. The CDR3 runs to 13 residues. CDR3 sequence reads: CASTSRGNQPQHF. CDR3 nucleotides: TGTGCCAGCACCTCACGAGGCAATCAGCCCCAGCATTTT.